The TCR beta chain under discussion was sequenced for a study of PD-L1 blockade in urothelial cancer. Across the whole study: Atezolizumab therapy began for patients in the mid-2010s, dosed at 1,200 mg intravenously every 3 weeks. There were a median of approximately 140,000 T cells in blood samples.

This CDR3 spans 14 amino acids. Trimming cost V 2 bases and J 3 bases, with 8 bases left between them. CDR1 MDHEN and CDR2 SYDVKM come from the germline V gene. Assay: immunoSEQ multiplex PCR; the TCRdb copy retains only in-frame clones and omits some. The sample holds about 27,000 clones; about four fifths are singletons and the top ten take 1.6%. The time point was: peripheral blood 6 weeks after treatment start. This material consisted of PBMCs, taken around atezolizumab (anti-PD-L1) treatment. This clonotype was sampled from a man aged 70 or older with urothelial cancer. The chain is built from TRBV28 and TRBJ1-5, with D tentatively TRBD1 (6 bases). The CDR3 nucleotides are TGTGCCAGCAGTTTAGGACAGCCCAATCAGCCCCAGCATTTT. It yields the protein CASSLGQPNQPQHF.